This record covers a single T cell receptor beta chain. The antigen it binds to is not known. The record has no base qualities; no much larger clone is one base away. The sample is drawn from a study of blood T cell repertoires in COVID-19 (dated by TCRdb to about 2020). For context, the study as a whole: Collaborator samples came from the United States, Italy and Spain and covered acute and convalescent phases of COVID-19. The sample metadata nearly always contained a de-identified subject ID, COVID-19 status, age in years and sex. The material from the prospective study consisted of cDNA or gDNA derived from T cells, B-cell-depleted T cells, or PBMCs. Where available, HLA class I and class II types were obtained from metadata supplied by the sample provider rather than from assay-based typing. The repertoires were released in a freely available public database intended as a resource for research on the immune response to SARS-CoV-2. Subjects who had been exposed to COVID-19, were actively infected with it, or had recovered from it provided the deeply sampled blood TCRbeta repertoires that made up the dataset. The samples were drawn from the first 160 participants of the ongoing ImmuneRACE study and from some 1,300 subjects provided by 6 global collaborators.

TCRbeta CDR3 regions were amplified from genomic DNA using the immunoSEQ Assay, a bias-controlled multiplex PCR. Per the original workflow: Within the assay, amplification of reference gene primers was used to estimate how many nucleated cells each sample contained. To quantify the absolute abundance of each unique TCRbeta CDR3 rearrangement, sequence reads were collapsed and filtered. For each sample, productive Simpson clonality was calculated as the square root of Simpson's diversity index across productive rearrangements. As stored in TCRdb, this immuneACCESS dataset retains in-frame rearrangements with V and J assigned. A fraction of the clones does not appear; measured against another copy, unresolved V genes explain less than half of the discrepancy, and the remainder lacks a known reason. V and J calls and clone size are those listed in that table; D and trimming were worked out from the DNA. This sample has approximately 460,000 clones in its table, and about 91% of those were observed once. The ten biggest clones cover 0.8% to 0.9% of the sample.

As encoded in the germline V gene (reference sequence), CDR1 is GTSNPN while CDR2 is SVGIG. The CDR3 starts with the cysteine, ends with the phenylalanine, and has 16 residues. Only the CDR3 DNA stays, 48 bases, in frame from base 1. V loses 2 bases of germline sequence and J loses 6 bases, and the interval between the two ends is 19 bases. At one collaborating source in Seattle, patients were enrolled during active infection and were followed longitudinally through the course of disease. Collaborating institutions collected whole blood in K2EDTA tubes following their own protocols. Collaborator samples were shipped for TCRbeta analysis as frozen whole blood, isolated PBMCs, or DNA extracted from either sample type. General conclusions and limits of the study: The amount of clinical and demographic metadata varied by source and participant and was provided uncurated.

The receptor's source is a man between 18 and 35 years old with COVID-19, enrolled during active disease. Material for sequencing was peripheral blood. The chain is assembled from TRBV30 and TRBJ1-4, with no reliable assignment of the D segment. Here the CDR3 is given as CAWSPTELSLHEKLFF. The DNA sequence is TGTGCCTGGAGTCCCACGGAGCTGTCCTTGCATGAAAAACTGTTTTTT.